These T cell receptor beta chains were read from a single sample in a study of PD-1 blockade in mismatch repair-deficient tumors. Profiling relied on immunoSEQ multiplex PCR, and the TCRdb table lists in-frame clones only, not all of them. The sample shows 100,000 to 150,000 clones, 86% of them seen only once. Sequencing used peripheral blood, obtained 44 weeks after starting pembrolizumab. All receptors derive from an adult with mismatch repair-deficient cancer. CDR3s include the opening cysteine and the closing phenylalanine or tryptophan. The D gene is left open where the match is weak. The listing skips clone size in some rows; elsewhere it reads once, few, many or a size class.

TRBJ1-1,TRBV6-6,-,-,CASSSTQGGYTEAFF
TRBJ1-5,TRBV2,-,-,CASTRQGNNQPQHF
TRBJ1-3,TRBV4-2,-,-,CASSQDPAGSGNTIYF
TRBJ1-2,TRBV4-3,-,-,CASSLGVARTTNYGYTF
TRBJ2-7,TRBV30,-,once,CAWGASASSYEQYF
TRBJ2-7,TRBV4-1,-,once,CASSQGDTLSYEQYF
TRBJ2-1,TRBV6-1,TRBD1,-,CASSEYLQGQGANEQFF
TRBJ2-1,TRBV4-1,TRBD2,-,CASSQGGYGGLAGYNEQFF
TRBJ2-1,TRBV28,TRBD2,-,CASSLLSSGNYNEQFF
TRBJ2-1,TRBV5-1,TRBD2,-,CASSLLTSGSYNEQFF
TRBJ2-7,TRBV5-8,TRBD2,-,CASSLTGLGGSREQYF
TRBJ2-7,TRBV5-1,-,-,CASSFQQGVEQYF
TRBJ2-3,TRBV5-1,TRBD2,-,CASSLFTSGRARGTDTQYF
TRBJ2-4,TRBV28,-,once,CASSLEGKNIQYF
TRBJ2-7,TRBV11-3,TRBD1,-,CASSHRGHEQYF
TRBJ2-3,TRBV6-1,-,-,CASSEALAEPTDTQYF
TRBJ1-3,TRBV9,-,-,CASSVEGSSGNTIYF
TRBJ2-2,TRBV5-1,-,-,CASSVGDGTGELFF
TRBJ2-5,TRBV4-2,TRBD1,-,CASSQGEGGRETQYF
TRBJ1-5,TRBV4-3,TRBD1,-,CASSQDRGLKPQHF
TRBJ2-7,TRBV7-8,TRBD2,-,CASSILGTRAFEQYF
TRBJ2-1,TRBV6-5,-,-,CASSYARGNEQFF
TRBJ2-7,TRBV6-5,TRBD2,many,CASRSGSFDEQYF
TRBJ2-4,TRBV7-8,-,once,CASSLGDIQYF
TRBJ2-5,TRBV29-1,TRBD2,-,CSVERWASGSSETQYF
TRBJ2-7,TRBV19,-,-,CASSMIWPIEQYF
TRBJ2-2,TRBV7-6,TRBD2,-,CASRDTGTSRTGELFF